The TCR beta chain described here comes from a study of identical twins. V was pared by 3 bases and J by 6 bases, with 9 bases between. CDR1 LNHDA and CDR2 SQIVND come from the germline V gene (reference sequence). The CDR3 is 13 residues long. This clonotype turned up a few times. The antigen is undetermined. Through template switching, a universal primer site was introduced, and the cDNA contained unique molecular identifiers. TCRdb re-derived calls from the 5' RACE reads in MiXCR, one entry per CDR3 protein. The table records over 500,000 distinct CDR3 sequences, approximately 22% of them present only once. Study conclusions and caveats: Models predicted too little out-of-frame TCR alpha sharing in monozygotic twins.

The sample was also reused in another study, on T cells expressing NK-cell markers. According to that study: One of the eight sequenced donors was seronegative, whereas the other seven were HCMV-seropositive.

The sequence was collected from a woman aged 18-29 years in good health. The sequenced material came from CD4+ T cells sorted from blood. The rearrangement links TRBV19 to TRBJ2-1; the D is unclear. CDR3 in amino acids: CASSMMSLNEQFF. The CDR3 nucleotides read TGTGCCAGTAGTATGATGAGCCTCAATGAGCAGTTCTTC.